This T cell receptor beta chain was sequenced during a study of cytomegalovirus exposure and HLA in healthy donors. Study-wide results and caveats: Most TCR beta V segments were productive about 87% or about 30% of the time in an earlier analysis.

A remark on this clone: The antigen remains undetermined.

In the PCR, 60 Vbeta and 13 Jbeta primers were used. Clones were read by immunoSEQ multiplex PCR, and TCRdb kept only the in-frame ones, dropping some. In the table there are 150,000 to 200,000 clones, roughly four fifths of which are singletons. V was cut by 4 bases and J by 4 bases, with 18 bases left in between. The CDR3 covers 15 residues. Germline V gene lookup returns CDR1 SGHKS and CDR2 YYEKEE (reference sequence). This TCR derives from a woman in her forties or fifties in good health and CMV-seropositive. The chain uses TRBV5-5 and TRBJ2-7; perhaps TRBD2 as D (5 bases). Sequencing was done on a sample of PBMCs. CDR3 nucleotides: TGTGCCAGCAGCGCCCTGAGGGCCCGAGCGTACGAGCAGTACTTC. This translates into CASSALRARAYEQYF.